The 16 T cell receptor beta chains below were found in one sample sequenced in a study of CD8 T cells in Susac syndrome. Reverse transcription used roughly 0.5 to 1 ug RNA and random hexamers. TCRdb analysed the immunoSEQ multiplex PCR reads with MiXCR anew, one entry per CDR3 protein. The table records 300,000 to 350,000 distinct CDR3 sequences, around 92% of them present only once. The sample consisted of CD4+ T cells from PBMCs. These TCRs come from a human donor with multiple sclerosis.

The V and J genes are TRBV6-6 and TRBJ2-7; 9 bases fit TRBD1. The germline V gene encodes CDR1 MNHNY and CDR2 SVGAGI (reference sequence). Germline trimming cut 6 bases from V and 3 bases from J; bases unmatched to any gene: 6. This CDR3 is 14 amino acids long. This CDR3 is CASSQDRGDYEQYF. The CDR3 nucleotides are TGTGCCAGCAGCCAAGACAGGGGGGACTACGAGCAGTACTTC.

The chain combines TRBV3-1 with TRBJ1-5; D is possibly TRBD1 (6 bases). The germline V gene encodes CDR1 LGHDT and CDR2 YNNKEL (reference sequence). This CDR3 is built from 15 residues. V was cut by 2 bases and J by 6 bases, with 14 bases left in between. CDR3 loop: CASSQNPGGGQPQHF. CDR3 sequence (DNA): TGTGCCAGCAGCCAAAATCCGGGAGGGGGTCAGCCCCAGCATTTT.

This chain connects TRBV24-1 to TRBJ2-1; 10 bases are a match to TRBD2. This CDR3 is built from 16 residues. V lost 3 bases and J lost 8; bases outside the gene matches: 9. CDR1 is KGHDR and CDR2 is SFDVKD in the germline V gene. CDR3 coding DNA: TGTGCCACCAGTGATGGGCTAGCGGGGGAATGGGATGAGCAGTTCTTC. It specifies CATSDGLAGEWDEQFF.

The chain recombines TRBV20-1 with TRBJ1-5; D might be TRBD1 (6 bases). Germline CDR1 is DFQATT and CDR2 is SNEGSKA (reference sequence). This CDR3 is built from 15 residues. The germline V and J ends were trimmed by 1 base and 7 bases, with 17 bases remaining between them. The CDR3, as DNA: TGCAGTGCTAGAGTAGAGCAGGGGAGCGGGCAGCCCCAGCATTTT. Translating it yields CSARVEQGSGQPQHF.

This chain joins TRBV18 and TRBJ1-2; tentative D call: TRBD1 (5 bases). Germline V lookup: CDR1 KGHSH, CDR2 LQKENI. V was pared by 3 bases and J by 3 bases, with 17 bases between. The CDR3 covers 16 residues. The CDR3 sequence is CASSPLDTPSDYGYTF. Here the CDR3 DNA reads TGTGCCAGCTCACCTTTGGACACCCCGTCGGACTATGGCTACACCTTC.

The V and J genes are TRBV5-6 and TRBJ1-1; D uncertain. V shed 0 bases and J shed 6 bases, with 9 bases lying between them. The CDR3 is made up of 13 amino acids. Per germline, CDR1 SGHDT and CDR2 YYEEEE. The CDR3 here is CASSLDLVAEAFF. CDR3 coding DNA: TGTGCCAGCAGCTTGGACCTCGTCGCTGAAGCTTTCTTT.

The rearrangement links TRBV20-1 to TRBJ2-3; no clear D gene. The germline gives CDR1 DFQATT, CDR2 SNEGSKA (reference sequence). Trimming took off 4 bases at V and 2 bases at J, with 10 bases between the two ends. The CDR3 has 13 amino acids. This CDR3 reads CSAISSNTDTQYF. In DNA form, the CDR3 reads TGCAGTGCTATAAGCTCCAACACAGATACGCAGTATTTT.

The chain has TRBV12-3 or TRBV12-4 and TRBJ2-6; 9 bases fit TRBD1. Germline trimming cut 1 base from V and 3 bases from J; bases unmatched to any gene: 1. CDR3 length equals 16 residues. The CDR3 loop reads CASSLGTGVGANVLTF. The DNA for the CDR3 is TGTGCCAGCAGTTTAGGGACAGGGGTTGGGGCCAACGTCCTGACTTTC.

The chain has TRBV19 and TRBJ1-4; 9 bases line up with TRBD1. Trimming cost V 7 bases and J 0 bases; bases outside gene matches: 9. The CDR3 covers 17 residues. CDR1 LNHDA and CDR2 SQIVND come from the germline V gene (reference sequence). The DNA for the CDR3 is TGTGCCAGTATTGGGACAGGGCTCTATTCAACTAATGAAAAACTGTTTTTT. This sequence encodes CASIGTGLYSTNEKLFF.

The V call is TRBV9, the J call TRBJ2-3; a possible D gene is TRBD2 (5 bases). V was pared by 7 bases and J by 10 bases, with 7 bases between. The CDR3 is 9 residues long. The germline V gene has CDR1 SGDLS and CDR2 YYNGEE. CDR3 DNA: TGTGCCAGCGGGAGTTCGCAGTATTTT. Translating gives CASGSSQYF. Using reference TRBV9 and TRBJ2-3 for the parts outside the CDR3, the full variable domain is DSGVTQTPKHLITATGQRVTLRCSPRSGDLSVYWYQQSLDQGLQFLIQYYNGEERAKGNILERFSAQQFPDLHSELNLSSLELGDSALYFCASGSSQYFGPGTRLTVL.

The chain carries TRBV30 and TRBJ1-4; D gene ambiguous. This CDR3 spans 14 amino acids. Trimming pared 2 bases from V and 6 bases from J, leaving 13 bases between. Per germline, CDR1 GTSNPN and CDR2 SVGIG (reference sequence). CDR3 protein: CAWSMGSEDEKLFF. CDR3 DNA: TGTGCCTGGAGTATGGGGAGCGAGGATGAAAAACTGTTTTTT.

This clonotype has just one count. This chain joins TRBV4-2 and TRBJ2-5; TRBD2 matches 8 bases. This CDR3 contains 17 residues. V lost 4 bases, J lost 4 bases, and 14 bases stayed unmatched. CDR1 is LGHNA and CDR2 is YNFKEQ in the germline V gene. The CDR3 protein is CASSLGVRQAGGETQYF. CDR3 bases: TGTGCCAGCAGCCTCGGAGTACGACAGGCGGGGGGAGAGACCCAGTACTTC.

The chain employs TRBV12-3 or TRBV12-4 and TRBJ2-3; 12 bases are a match to TRBD2. V was clipped by 6 bases and J by 6 bases; unmatched bases: 7. This CDR3 region has 15 residues. The CDR3 DNA is TGTGCCAGCAGGCCTCGACTAGCGGGGGCTGATACGCAGTATTTT. Encoded protein: CASRPRLAGADTQYF.

This chain uses TRBV5-1 with TRBJ1-2; perhaps TRBD1 as D (5 bases). The CDR3 consists of 14 residues. Germline CDR1 and CDR2: SGHRS and YFSETQ. Between the trimmed V and J ends, which lost 4 bases and 5 bases, there was a span of 15 bases. In nucleotides, the CDR3 is TGCGCCAGCAGCCCATCCGGGGGATCGTATGGCTACACCTTC. It is translated as CASSPSGGSYGYTF.

The chain has TRBV3-1 and TRBJ2-5; D gene unclear. The CDR3 spans 13 residues. Germline CDR1 LGHDT, CDR2 YNNKEL (reference sequence). The ends were cut back, 5 bases at V and 0 bases at J, with 7 bases in the middle. CDR3 region: CASSSHNQETQYF. The CDR3 DNA reads as TGTGCCAGCAGCTCACACAACCAAGAGACCCAGTACTTC.

CDR3 amino acids: CASSVVTVGTEAFF. In nucleotides, the CDR3 is TGTGCCAGCAGCGTAGTCACCGTGGGCACTGAAGCTTTCTTT. The chain joins TRBV9 to TRBJ1-1, with D unclear. Germline CDR1 and CDR2: SGDLS and YYNGEE. V gave up 0 bases and J gave up 4 bases, with 10 bases separating them. The CDR3 spans 14 residues.